This paragraph reports one T cell receptor beta chain. The target antigen is unknown. TCRdb reanalysed the 5' RACE reads using MiXCR and keeps one entry per CDR3 protein. The sample gives 300,000 to 400,000 distinct CDR3 sequences, about 7.8% of which show up once; 15% to 20% is in the top ten. This CDR3 has 15 residues. Trimming took 1 base from V and 0 from J, leaving 10 bases between them. The data belong to a study of T cells after yellow fever vaccination. Study-level findings and limits: Weaker overall was a secondary response that nonetheless peaked faster, on day 5 versus 15.

The chain uses TRBV12-3 or TRBV12-4 and TRBJ2-7; the D gene is possibly TRBD2 (6 bases). The sequence came from a man aged 18 to 35 who received the YFV17D yellow fever vaccine. The sequencing here drew on PBMCs, taken about 41 days after the first yellow fever vaccination. CDR3 residues: CASSLERAFSYEQYF. The CDR3 DNA sequence: TGTGCCAGCAGTTTAGAGCGGGCCTTCTCCTACGAGCAGTACTTC.